This T cell receptor (beta chain) was captured by sequencing in a study of T-cell memory formation after mild COVID-19. In the study overall: In these data, TCR clusters were largely donor specific.

TCRdb reprocessed the 5' RACE reads via MiXCR and lists one record per CDR3 protein. The profile covers around 310,000 distinct CDR3 sequences, with 20% appearing a single time and 21% taken by the ten largest. This clonotype was counted between two and nine times. Its antigen is unknown. The CDR3 loop spans 16 amino acids. The germline gives CDR1 DFQATT, CDR2 SNEGSKA (reference sequence). V gave up 0 bases and J gave up 0 bases, with 14 bases separating them. The study's findings and limits: Clones contracting over day 15 to 85 were CD4/CD8 balanced, with later expanders leaning CD4+. Second-wave clones peaking on day 37 lacked confirmed SARS-CoV-2 specificity.

This TCR derives from a man younger than 35 who had mild COVID-19 (a few samples of this study predate the infection). Cell type and time point are not known. The chain recombines TRBV20-1 with TRBJ2-5; D call uncertain. Sequencing was done on a sample of PBMCs or a T cell subset sorted from them (not recorded which). CDR3 in DNA: TGCAGTGCTAGAGACTTCAGGCGGACCAACCAAGAGACCCAGTACTTC. It translates to CSARDFRRTNQETQYF.